The following is a TCR beta chain sequence with its context. These data come from a study of blood T cell repertoires in COVID-19. Study context: The analysed material was cDNA or gDNA that came from T cells, B-cell-depleted T cells, or PBMCs.

Method: immunoSEQ multiplex PCR; TCRdb's copy keeps in-frame clones and lacks some. Among some 190,000 clones, around 80% were seen once, and the ten largest hold around 16%. The V and J ends lost 4 bases and 4 bases respectively, with 13 bases between them. Germline-derived CDR1 and CDR2 are MDHEN and SYDVKM. This CDR3 is built from 14 residues. The sequenced material came from PBMCs or T cells enriched from blood (not recorded which). This chain links TRBV28 with TRBJ1-1, with D unresolved. The origin of this receptor is a woman in her forties or fifties with acute COVID-19. The CDR3 DNA is TGTGCCAGCAGTTCCGGACTGGGAATCACTGAAGCTTTCTTT. This codes for CASSSGLGITEAFF. The complete variable domain, with remaining parts taken from reference TRBV28 and TRBJ1-1, reads DVKVTQSSRYLVKRTGEKVFLECVQDMDHENMFWYRQDPGLGLRLIYFSYDVKMKEKGDIPEGYSVSREKKERFSLILESASTNQTSMYLCASSSGLGITEAFFGQGTRLTVV.